Given below is one TCR beta chain in context. Antigen: not known. The data were obtained in a study of T cell repertoires and HLA-DP antigens. Overall study context: Transduced HeLa cells presented HLA-DP to CD4+ T cells.

Purity of the untouched CD4+ T cells was about 98%. The length of the CDR3 is 15 residues. J lost 0 bases, V lost 9 bases, and 1 base had no gene match. Germline V gene lookup returns CDR1 SNHLY and CDR2 FYNNEI. The primer mix covered 54 TRBV segments and 13 TRBJ segments. Assay: immunoSEQ multiplex PCR; the TCRdb copy retains only in-frame clones and omits some. This table holds approximately 110,000 clones, 90% to 95% found once. V gene TRBV2 combines with J gene TRBJ2-1, with TRBD2 matching 14 bases. The source material was CD4+ T cells from PBMCs. The TCR was taken from a young woman in good health and CMV-seronegative. The CDR3 DNA reads as TGTGCCAGGGGGACTAGCGGGAGCTCCTACAATGAGCAGTTCTTC. Protein: CARGTSGSSYNEQFF.